These 7 T cell receptor beta chains were all obtained from the same sample, sequenced in a study of CD8 T cells in Susac syndrome. Reverse transcription used about 0.5 to 1 ug RNA and random hexamers. TCRdb used MiXCR to reprocess the immunoSEQ multiplex PCR reads, holding one entry per CDR3 protein. The data show roughly 120,000 distinct CDR3 sequences, around 94% seen once. Specimen: CD4+ T cells from PBMCs. The receptors were gathered from a human donor in good health.

The chain links TRBV20-1 to TRBJ1-5; TRBD1 matches at 7 bases. V was pared by 2 bases and J by 0 bases, with 1 base of the junction left unmatched. There are 14 residues in the CDR3. From germline, CDR1 is DFQATT and CDR2 SNEGSKA (reference sequence). CDR3 sequence: CSARPGGSNQPQHF. The DNA of the CDR3 is TGCAGTGCTAGACCAGGGGGTAGCAATCAGCCCCAGCATTTT.

This clonotype was found once. V is TRBV6-2 or TRBV6-3 and J is TRBJ2-5; 10 positions match TRBD2. This CDR3 comprises 16 residues. The V gene's germline CDR1 is MNHEY and CDR2 SVGEGT. Trimming cost V 2 bases and J 0 bases; bases outside gene matches: 3. CDR3 bases: TGTGCCAGCAGTTACACGCTAGCGGGGGACCAAGAGACCCAGTACTTC. Its translation: CASSYTLAGDQETQYF.

Comments on this clonotype: At one boundary the junction diverges from the germline segment, which might be a read error. J is TRBJ2-1 and V is TRBV30; D might be TRBD2 (6 bases). The CDR3 contains 12 residues. Germline-derived CDR1 and CDR2 are GTSNPN and SVGIG (reference sequence). The CDR3 DNA reads TGTGCCTGGAGTGTAGGCCGTGGGGGAGGAGAATTC. It yields the protein CAWSVGRGGGEF.

The chain links TRBV19 to TRBJ1-2; 7 nucleotides match TRBD1. V was clipped by 5 bases and J by 4 bases; unmatched bases: 7. CDR1 and CDR2 from the germline V gene are LNHDA and SQIVND (reference sequence). This CDR3 spans 14 amino acids. The CDR3 nucleotides are TGTGCCAGTAGTGCCCGGGACAGACTCTATGGCTACACCTTC. This encodes CASSARDRLYGYTF.

As for this clonotype: A junction end diverges from the germline sequence, so it may reflect a read error. The chain carries TRBV29-1 and TRBJ2-3; 10 nucleotides match TRBD2. Germline-derived CDR1 and CDR2 are SQVTM and ANQGSEA. The CDR3 contains 12 residues. The CDR3 here is CSVVLAGDTRYF. The CDR3 nucleotides are TGCAGCGTTGTCCTAGCGGGAGATACGCGGTATTTT.

The V and J genes are TRBV12-3 or TRBV12-4 and TRBJ1-5; weak D call: TRBD1 (5 bases). This CDR3 comprises 13 residues. The germline V and J ends were trimmed by 2 bases and 7 bases, with 9 bases remaining between them. The CDR3 sequence is CASSLIEGQPQHF. For the CDR3, the DNA is TGTGCCAGCAGTTTAATTGAGGGGCAGCCCCAGCATTTT.

V gene TRBV4-1 combines with J gene TRBJ2-7, with D possibly matching TRBD2 (10 bases). The germline V and J ends were trimmed by 4 bases and 2 bases, with 30 bases remaining between them. Germline-derived CDR1 and CDR2 are MGHRA and YSYEKL. There are 20 residues in the CDR3. CDR3 sequence: CASSRRPGQGELAGTYEQYF. The CDR3 nucleotides are TGCGCCAGCAGCCGGCGACCGGGACAGGGTGAACTAGCGGGAACCTACGAGCAGTACTTC.